These 28 T cell receptor beta chains were all obtained from the same sample, sequenced in a study of cytomegalovirus exposure and HLA in healthy donors. In the PCR, 60 Vbeta and 13 Jbeta primers were used. Measured with immunoSEQ multiplex PCR; TCRdb has only the in-frame clones, and not every one. The data contain just over 150,000 clones, approximately 81% of them seen just once; the ten biggest clones take up about 2.1%. The sample taken for sequencing was PBMCs. The source is a woman younger than 35 in good health and CMV-seronegative.

CDR3 nucleotide sequence: TGTGCCAGCAGTAGGGGACAGCTTAAAACCTACGAGCAGTACTTC. This translates into CASSRGQLKTYEQYF. This chain connects TRBV6-5 to TRBJ2-7, with 7 nucleotides matching TRBD1. Germline-derived CDR1 and CDR2 are MNHEY and SVGAGI. With 5 bases clipped from V and 2 bases from J, the junction kept 9 bases outside the gene matches. CDR3 length: 15 amino acids.

This chain connects TRBV6-6 to TRBJ1-1; possible D gene TRBD1, 6 bases. This CDR3 is built from 14 residues. The germline V and J ends were trimmed by 3 bases and 6 bases, with 14 bases remaining between them. CDR1 is MNHNY, CDR2 SVGAGI, per germline (reference sequence). CDR3: CASSYYQGSSEAFF. Here the CDR3 DNA reads TGTGCCAGCAGTTATTACCAGGGGTCTTCTGAAGCTTTCTTT.

The rearrangement links TRBV28 to TRBJ1-1; no definite D call. V lost 4 bases and J lost 2, with 11 bases in between. Germline CDR1 is MDHEN and CDR2 is SYDVKM. This CDR3 comprises 14 residues. The CDR3 here is CASSSPGGNTEAFF. The CDR3 coding sequence is TGTGCCAGCAGTTCACCGGGTGGAAACACTGAAGCTTTCTTT.

The V gene is TRBV10-3, the J gene TRBJ1-5, with TRBD1 as a possible D gene (6 bases). The CDR3 covers 14 residues. The germline V gene encodes CDR1 ENHRY and CDR2 SYGVKD. The V gene lost 7 bases and the J gene lost 5 bases, with 15 bases spanning the gap. CDR3 loop: CAIKVEQGDQPQHF. In DNA, the CDR3 is TGTGCCATCAAAGTAGAACAGGGCGATCAGCCCCAGCATTTT.

The chain employs TRBV5-1 and TRBJ2-7, with 8 bases identical to TRBD1. The junction had 5 bases not matched to a gene; V was cut back by 4 bases and J by 2 bases. Germline V gene data show CDR1 as SGHRS and CDR2 as YFSETQ. This CDR3 has 14 amino acids. The CDR3 region is CASSPAGGAYEQYF. In DNA form, the CDR3 reads TGCGCCAGCAGCCCCGCAGGGGGCGCCTACGAGCAGTACTTC.

The V gene is TRBV19, the J gene TRBJ2-5; possibly TRBD2 for D (6 bases). This CDR3 has 15 amino acids. Trimming shortened V by 2 bases and J by 1 base, and 11 bases separated the two germline ends. The germline CDR1 and CDR2 sequences are LNHDA and SQIVND (reference sequence). The chain's CDR3 is CASSISAGIQETQYF. CDR3 coding DNA: TGTGCCAGTAGTATATCGGCGGGGATCCAAGAGACCCAGTACTTC.

This rearrangement joins TRBV9 to TRBJ2-5, with 8 bases lining up with TRBD2. J was trimmed by 5 bases and V by 0 bases; bases with no gene match: 3. The CDR3 runs to 14 residues. CDR1 SGDLS and CDR2 YYNGEE come from the germline V gene. Here the CDR3 DNA reads TGTGCCAGCAGCGTAGGGACTAGCTTGGAGACCCAGTACTTC. Protein product: CASSVGTSLETQYF.

For this clone: The sample carries other DNA sequences with the same CDR3. The CDR3: CASSEALGRANVLTF. The CDR3 nucleotides read TGTGCCAGCAGTGAAGCGCTTGGCAGGGCCAACGTCCTGACTTTC. The chain joins TRBV2 to TRBJ2-6; the D is unclear. CDR1 SNHLY and CDR2 FYNNEI come from the germline V gene. The CDR3 sequence is 15 residues long. V was pared by 0 bases and J by 5 bases, with 8 bases between.

DNA of the CDR3: TGTGCCAGCAGATGGGGGCAGGGCGAGATGAACACTGAAGCTTTCTTT. It translates to CASRWGQGEMNTEAFF. This chain joins TRBV6-6 and TRBJ1-1; D is possibly TRBD1 (6 bases). The CDR3 sequence is 16 residues long. The germline CDR1 and CDR2 sequences are MNHNY and SVGAGI (reference sequence). The V end lost 6 bases, the J end lost 0 bases, and 17 bases lay between the germline ends.

This clone was picked up a small number of times. The chain joins TRBV2 to TRBJ1-1, with D unresolved. Trimming pared 8 bases from V and 4 bases from J, leaving 8 bases between. The CDR3 totals 11 residues. Germline assignment: CDR1 SNHLY and CDR2 FYNNEI. This CDR3 is CASQAPTEAFF. The CDR3 nucleotides read TGTGCCAGCCAAGCCCCCACTGAAGCTTTCTTT.

V is TRBV9 and J is TRBJ2-4, with a possible D match to TRBD2 (7 bases). This CDR3 region has 15 residues. Germline CDR1 is SGDLS and CDR2 is YYNGEE. Trimming took off 4 bases at V and 7 bases at J, with 18 bases between the two ends. CDR3: CASSPGGASPNIQYF. CDR3 nucleotide sequence: TGTGCCAGCAGCCCGGGGGGCGCTTCCCCGAACATTCAGTACTTC.

This chain links TRBV30 with TRBJ2-3; no clear D gene. Trimming pared 2 bases from V and 8 bases from J, leaving 8 bases between. This CDR3 has 11 residues. The germline V gene encodes CDR1 GTSNPN and CDR2 SVGIG (reference sequence). The CDR3 DNA reads as TGTGCCTGGAGTTCCCCGGGTACGCAGTATTTT. It is translated as CAWSSPGTQYF. The whole variable domain, remainder taken from reference TRBV30 and TRBJ2-3, is SQTIHQWPATLVQPVGSPLSLECTVEGTSNPNLYWYRQAAGRGLQLLFYSVGIGQISSEVPQNLSASRPQDRQFILSSKKLLLSDSGFYLCAWSSPGTQYFGPGTRLTVL.

This clone was observed a few times. This sequence joins TRBV7-3 and TRBJ2-1; D possibly corresponds to TRBD1 (6 bases). The germline gives CDR1 SGHTA, CDR2 FQGTGA. The CDR3 spans 13 residues. Trimming took 2 bases from V and 9 from J, leaving 11 bases between them. This chain's CDR3 is CASSLGWGREQFF. CDR3 bases: TGTGCCAGCAGCTTAGGGTGGGGGCGTGAGCAGTTCTTC.

The V gene is TRBV18, the J gene TRBJ1-3; D unclear. The germline gives CDR1 KGHSH, CDR2 LQKENI. This CDR3 spans 17 amino acids. V was cut by 2 bases and J by 0 bases, with 14 bases left in between. The CDR3 reads CASSPNVLGSSGNTIYF. As DNA, the CDR3 is TGTGCCAGCTCACCAAATGTCCTTGGGAGCTCTGGAAACACCATATATTTT.

V gene TRBV5-6 combines with J gene TRBJ2-5; 9 bases align to TRBD2. CDR3 length: 15 residues. The V segment lost 2 bases and the J segment 5 bases; nucleotides outside the gene matches: 7. The V gene's germline CDR1 is SGHDT and CDR2 YYEEEE. CDR3 sequence: CASSLQRGAEETQYF. In DNA form, the CDR3 reads TGTGCCAGCAGCTTACAGCGGGGGGCTGAGGAGACCCAGTACTTC.

The J gene is TRBJ1-5, the V gene TRBV6-6, with D perhaps matching TRBD1 (5 bases). Trimming left V 2 bases short and J 9 bases short, with 20 bases between. This CDR3 region has 16 residues. Germline V lookup: CDR1 MNHNY, CDR2 SVGAGI (reference sequence). The CDR3 spells CASSYPPDPDSGPQHF. The CDR3 bases are TGTGCCAGCAGTTACCCCCCCGACCCAGACAGTGGGCCCCAGCATTTT.

This clone was recorded only once. The V gene is TRBV2, the J gene TRBJ1-3; the D gene is possibly TRBD1 (5 bases). The V gene's germline CDR1 is SNHLY and CDR2 FYNNEI. This CDR3 is 16 amino acids long. V was cut by 7 bases and J by 0 bases, with 16 bases left in between. The chain's CDR3 is CASMGNRHLSGNTIYF. The CDR3 bases are TGTGCCAGCATGGGGAACAGGCACCTCTCTGGAAACACCATATATTTT.

The gene calls are TRBV28 and TRBJ2-5; TRBD1 aligns across 9 bases. The V gene's germline CDR1 is MDHEN and CDR2 SYDVKM. V lost 2 bases and J lost 5; bases outside the gene matches: 6. CDR3 length equals 15 residues. CDR3 sequence: CASSLIGTGSETQYF. CDR3 nucleotides: TGTGCCAGCAGTTTAATTGGGACAGGGAGTGAGACCCAGTACTTC.

The genes are TRBV5-1 and TRBJ2-6, with TRBD1 matching over 10 bases. Trimming removed 4 bases from V and 2 bases from J; junction bases left unmatched: 12. There are 19 residues in the CDR3. The germline V gene has CDR1 SGHRS and CDR2 YFSETQ. The CDR3 here is CASSQPGDRGSPGANVLTF. The CDR3 DNA sequence: TGCGCCAGCAGCCAACCCGGGGACAGGGGCTCTCCTGGGGCCAACGTCCTGACTTTC.

The chain couples TRBV5-6 to TRBJ1-3; the D gene is possibly TRBD1 (6 bases). Germline CDR1 reads SGHDT; CDR2 reads YYEEEE. The V and J ends lost 2 bases and 4 bases respectively, with 10 bases between them. The CDR3 consists of 14 residues. The CDR3 here is CASSLGQGGNTIYF. CDR3 bases: TGTGCCAGCAGCTTAGGCCAGGGGGGAAACACCATATATTTT. The variable domain in full, with the rest retrieved from reference TRBV5-6 and TRBJ1-3, is DAGVTQSPTHLIKTRGQQVTLRCSPKSGHDTVSWYQQALGQGPQFIFQYYEEEERQRGNFPDRFSGHQFPNYSSELNVNALLLGDSALYLCASSLGQGGNTIYFGEGSWLTVV.

The rearrangement links TRBV27 to TRBJ1-2; a weak D match, TRBD1 (5 bases). V lost 6 bases and J 2 bases, leaving 13 bases between the germline ends. Looked up from germline, CDR1 is MNHEY and CDR2 is SMNVEV (reference sequence). This CDR3 contains 14 residues. The CDR3 DNA sequence: TGTGCCAGCAGCCCCGAAAGGGGCAACTATGGCTACACCTTC. This codes for CASSPERGNYGYTF.

The rearrangement joins TRBV10-2 to TRBJ1-2, with D possibly being TRBD1 (5 bases). The CDR3 runs 14 residues. Germline CDR1 reads WSHSY; CDR2 reads SAAADI. V shed 0 bases and J shed 4 bases, with 9 bases lying between them. The CDR3 is CASSESSGPYGYTF. In DNA form, the CDR3 reads TGCGCCAGCAGTGAGTCATCAGGGCCCTATGGCTACACCTTC.

This chain joins TRBV7-9 and TRBJ2-1, with D possibly being TRBD2 (5 bases). Trimming removed 1 base at V and 10 bases at J, with 5 bases between. CDR3 length equals 11 residues. Germline V gene data show CDR1 as SEHNR and CDR2 as FQNEAQ (reference sequence). CDR3 coding DNA: TGTGCCAGCAGCTTAGGCGGGGAGCAGTTCTTC. The encoded protein is CASSLGGEQFF.

The rearrangement links TRBV28 to TRBJ1-2, with D possibly TRBD1 on 5 matching bases. Germline CDR1 reads MDHEN; CDR2 reads SYDVKM. V shed 5 bases and J shed 8 bases, with 15 bases lying between them. The CDR3 is 13 residues long. CDR3 region: CASSAHNRPGYTF. CDR3 sequence (DNA): TGTGCCAGCAGTGCCCATAACAGGCCGGGCTACACCTTC.

V gene TRBV9 combines with J gene TRBJ2-7; 9 nucleotides line up with TRBD1. J gave up 2 bases and V 1 base, and 4 bases lay outside the gene matches. Germline CDR1 is SGDLS and CDR2 is YYNGEE. CDR3 length: 15 residues. The CDR3 loop is CASSVFDRGAYEQYF. In nucleotides, the CDR3 is TGTGCCAGCAGCGTATTCGACAGGGGGGCCTACGAGCAGTACTTC.

The chain combines TRBV7-2 with TRBJ2-5, with 8 bases identical to TRBD2. The CDR3 contains 15 residues. The V segment lost 3 bases and the J segment 4 bases; nucleotides outside the gene matches: 7. Germline values: CDR1 SGHTA, CDR2 FQGNSA. The CDR3 DNA reads as TGTGCCAGCAGCTTGGGACTAGTAGTGCTAGAGACCCAGTACTTC. Its translation: CASSLGLVVLETQYF.

The rearrangement links TRBV27 to TRBJ1-5, with a tentative D call TRBD1 (5 bases). The CDR3 has 14 amino acids. Trimming stripped 6 bases from V and 0 bases from J, with 9 bases between. Germline CDR1 is MNHEY and CDR2 is SMNVEV (reference sequence). The CDR3 nucleotides read TGTGCCAGCAGGATGGGGGGTAGCAATCAGCCCCAGCATTTT. It translates to CASRMGGSNQPQHF.

The J gene is TRBJ1-1, the V gene TRBV30; no reliable D call. V lost 5 bases and J lost 2, with 12 bases in between. Germline V gene sequence: CDR1 GTSNPN, CDR2 SVGIG (reference sequence). The CDR3 loop spans 13 amino acids. The CDR3 region has the DNA TGTGCCTGGTCCCCGACTCTCAACACTGAAGCTTTCTTT. Residues: CAWSPTLNTEAFF.